What follows are 32 T cell receptor beta chains derived from one specimen sequenced in a study of identical twins. Each CDR3 protein is one row after TCRdb ran MiXCR on the 5' RACE reads. Of some 96,000 distinct CDR3 sequences in the sample, 5.9% were seen once. The source material was memory T cells sorted from blood. The receptor source for this set is a woman in her forties or fifties in good health.

This clonotype was found a few times. The V gene is TRBV7-9, the J gene TRBJ2-5; perhaps D is TRBD1 or TRBD2 (5 bases each). V was pared by 4 bases and J by 2 bases, with 11 bases between. Germline CDR1 and CDR2: SEHNR and FQNEAQ (reference sequence). CDR3 size: 14 residues. The CDR3 here is CASSSPGPQETQYF. CDR3 nucleotides: TGTGCCAGCAGCTCGCCGGGACCTCAAGAGACCCAGTACTTC.

There are many counts of this clonotype. The chain employs TRBV5-1 and TRBJ1-1; possibly TRBD1 for D (6 bases). V was shortened by 6 bases and J by 4 bases, with 16 bases between the two germline ends. The CDR3 sequence is 14 residues long. The germline V gene has CDR1 SGHRS and CDR2 YFSETQ. This chain's CDR3 is CASTIEGHPTEAFF. The DNA of the CDR3 is TGCGCCAGCACCATTGAGGGACATCCCACTGAAGCTTTCTTT.

This clonotype was found many times. The rearrangement uses TRBV5-1 and TRBJ2-1; D may correspond to TRBD1 or TRBD2 (6 bases each). Trimming took off 0 bases at V and 3 bases at J, with 16 bases between the two ends. The CDR3 consists of 17 residues. CDR1 is SGHRS, CDR2 YFSETQ, per germline. CDR3 region: CASSLEGGSAGYNEQFF. In nucleotides, the CDR3 is TGCGCCAGCAGCTTGGAGGGGGGCTCCGCCGGCTACAATGAGCAGTTCTTC.

This clonotype occurred a few times. This sequence joins TRBV20-1 and TRBJ2-3, with 11 nucleotides matching TRBD2. Germline CDR1 is DFQATT and CDR2 is SNEGSKA (reference sequence). The junction had 3 bases not matched to a gene; V was cut back by 6 bases and J by 13 bases. This CDR3 is 10 amino acids long. This CDR3 reads CSAELAGEYF. The DNA of the CDR3 is TGCAGTGCAGAACTAGCGGGAGAGTATTTT.

This clonotype has at least ten counts. V is TRBV4-1 and J is TRBJ2-1, with 13 bases matching TRBD2. Germline CDR1 and CDR2: MGHRA and YSYEKL. This CDR3 region has 18 residues. With V trimmed by 2 bases and J by 10 bases, 14 bases remained unmatched. CDR3 amino acids: CASSQPQGGLAGLGEQFF. CDR3 DNA sequence: TGCGCCAGCAGCCAACCCCAAGGGGGACTAGCGGGACTTGGAGAGCAGTTCTTC.

The chain employs TRBV20-1 and TRBJ2-1, with TRBD2 as a possible D gene (5 bases). Germline V lookup: CDR1 DFQATT, CDR2 SNEGSKA (reference sequence). The CDR3 totals 11 residues. With 5 bases removed from V and 4 bases from J, the gap between germline ends came to 6 bases. For the CDR3, the DNA is TGCAGTGCTGGGGAGTACAATGAGCAGTTCTTC. This codes for CSAGEYNEQFF.

This clonotype was detected only a few times. The rearrangement links TRBV18 to TRBJ1-4; weak D call: TRBD1 (6 bases). V lost 1 base to trimming and J lost 6 bases, with 15 bases between them. This CDR3 spans 16 amino acids. Germline V gene data show CDR1 as KGHSH and CDR2 as LQKENI. CDR3 residues: CASSPLTTRGDEKLFF. The CDR3 DNA reads TGTGCCAGCTCACCACTTACGACAAGGGGGGATGAAAAACTGTTTTTT.

The sample holds many counts of this clonotype. One end of the junction is discordant with germline, which a read error may explain. The V gene is TRBV3-1, the J gene TRBJ2-5; no firm D call. Germline CDR1 is LGHDT and CDR2 is YNNKEL (reference sequence). CDR3 length: 11 residues. This chain's CDR3 is CASSLQETQYF. CDR3 DNA: TGCGCCAGCAGCTTACAAGAGACCCAGTACTTC.

This clonotype was seen at least ten times. The chain recombines TRBV6-5 with TRBJ2-6; 9 nucleotides match TRBD1. V lost 6 bases to trimming and J lost 11 bases; unmatched junction nucleotides: 11. From germline, CDR1 is MNHEY and CDR2 SVGAGI. The CDR3 sequence is 15 residues long. The CDR3 sequence is CASRRDRGSLDVLTF. CDR3 bases: TGTGCCAGCAGGCGTGACAGGGGGAGCCTTGACGTCCTGACTTTC.

This clonotype was counted at least ten times. This chain joins TRBV20-1 and TRBJ2-1; 15 bases map to TRBD2. In germline, CDR1 is DFQATT, CDR2 SNEGSKA (reference sequence). This CDR3 is 15 amino acids long. Unmatched junction bases numbered 2, after V lost 1 base and J lost 7 bases. CDR3 DNA: TGCAGTGCTAGAGTCGGACTAGCGGGAGGGAATGAGCAGTTCTTC. It is translated as CSARVGLAGGNEQFF.

This clonotype was seen many times. The J gene is TRBJ2-3, the V gene TRBV20-1; TRBD1 is a possible D gene (6 bases). This CDR3 region has 11 residues. CDR1 and CDR2 (germline): DFQATT, SNEGSKA (reference sequence). Trimming left V 6 bases short and J 8 bases short, with 12 bases between. Here the CDR3 reads CSAKKGGTQYF. The CDR3 bases are TGCAGTGCCAAGAAAGGGGGTACGCAGTATTTT.

This clonotype has a count of ten or more. The chain employs TRBV10-3 and TRBJ2-1, with 9 bases aligning to TRBD1. Per the germline V gene, CDR1 is ENHRY and CDR2 is SYGVKD. Trimming took 10 bases from V and 0 from J; bases not matched to a gene: 10. CDR3 length: 16 residues. This chain's CDR3 is CATLGTGNSSYNEQFF. The CDR3 coding sequence is TGTGCCACACTCGGGACAGGGAACAGCTCCTACAATGAGCAGTTCTTC.

This clonotype was detected ten times or more. The chain employs TRBV7-8 and TRBJ2-1, with 13 positions matching TRBD2. Germline CDR1 is SGHVS and CDR2 is FQNEAQ. This CDR3 is built from 18 residues. The junction had 17 bases not matched to a gene; V was cut back by 6 bases and J by 9 bases. CDR3 region: CASRLRTSGRLLFSEQFF. The CDR3 DNA reads TGTGCCAGCAGGCTTAGGACTAGCGGGAGACTCCTTTTTAGTGAGCAGTTCTTC. The full variable domain, rest sourced from reference TRBV7-8 and TRBJ2-1, is GAGVSQSPRYKVAKRGQDVALRCDPISGHVSLFWYQQALGQGPEFLTYFQNEAQLDKSGLPSDRFFAERPEGSVSTLKIQRTQQEDSAVYLCASRLRTSGRLLFSEQFFGPGTRLTVL.

In DNA, the CDR3 is TGTGCCAGCAGTTCCAGCGGGAGAAAAGAGACCCAGTACTTC. It is translated as CASSSSGRKETQYF. This chain links TRBV6-5 with TRBJ2-5; 8 nucleotides line up with TRBD2. Germline CDR1 MNHEY, CDR2 SVGAGI. This CDR3 comprises 14 residues. With 4 bases clipped from V and 3 bases from J, the junction kept 4 bases outside the gene matches.

This clonotype was found a few times. The rearrangement uses TRBV2 and TRBJ2-1; D remains ambiguous. Germline V gives CDR1 SNHLY, CDR2 FYNNEI. V dropped 4 bases and J dropped 2 bases, with 6 bases sitting between them. The CDR3 has 13 amino acids. The chain's CDR3 is CASSVRTYNEQFF. The DNA of the CDR3 is TGTGCCAGCAGTGTACGAACCTACAATGAGCAGTTCTTC.

This clonotype came up a few times. The rearrangement joins TRBV12-3 or TRBV12-4 to TRBJ2-1; possibly TRBD2 for D (6 bases). CDR3 length: 13 amino acids. V lost 1 base and J 12 bases, leaving 13 bases between the germline ends. CDR3 nucleotides: TGTGCCAGCAGTTTAGGGGCGGGGCGTTGGCAGTTCTTC. This gives the protein CASSLGAGRWQFF.

As concerns this clonotype: This could be a read error, since a much larger clone is one nucleotide away. The rearrangement joins TRBV28 to TRBJ2-3; no clear D. Germline V gene data show CDR1 as MDHEN and CDR2 as SYDVKM. CDR3 size: 13 residues. CDR3 in DNA: TGTACCAGCAGTTCCTCAAAGAAGGATACGCAGTATTTT. Encoded protein: CTSSSSKKDTQYF.

This clonotype was recorded a few times. V is TRBV18 and J is TRBJ1-2; unclear D gene. The CDR3 runs 11 residues. V lost 5 bases to trimming and J lost 8 bases, with 9 bases between them. Germline lookup yields CDR1 KGHSH and CDR2 LQKENI. In DNA, the CDR3 is TGTGCCAGCTCAGGCCAAGAAGGCTACACCTTC. Encoded protein: CASSGQEGYTF.

This clonotype was found many times. V gene TRBV6-6 combines with J gene TRBJ1-5; no firm D call. This CDR3 region has 16 residues. V lost 6 bases and J lost 0, with 15 bases in between. Germline V CDR1 and CDR2: MNHNY, SVGAGI (reference sequence). The CDR3 nucleotides are TGTGCCAGCAGCCCCGCGGAGCAGAATAGCAATCAGCCCCAGCATTTT. This gives the protein CASSPAEQNSNQPQHF.

This sequence joins TRBV12-3 or TRBV12-4 and TRBJ2-5, with a weak D call TRBD2 (7 bases). There are 13 residues in the CDR3. V lost 6 bases and J 5 bases, leaving 13 bases between the germline ends. Written as DNA, the CDR3 is TGTGCCAGCAGCGGAAGGGGGGGGGAGACCCAGTACTTC. Translated: CASSGRGGETQYF.

This clonotype was recorded many times. The V call is TRBV5-6, the J call TRBJ2-7, with unresolved D. Germline assignment: CDR1 SGHDT and CDR2 YYEEEE. The CDR3 spans 13 residues. V was cut by 4 bases and J by 3 bases, with 11 bases left in between. The CDR3 region has the DNA TGTGCCAGCAGCCGTTACTACGGCTACGAGCAGTACGTC. Its translation is CASSRYYGYEQYV.

This clonotype was observed many times. V is TRBV10-2 and J is TRBJ2-5; 14 bases are a match to TRBD2. This CDR3 comprises 17 residues. V lost 3 bases and J lost 5; bases outside the gene matches: 8. CDR1 is WSHSY, CDR2 SAAADI, per germline. Here the CDR3 DNA reads TGCGCCAGCAGTGACCCGGGACTAGCGGGAGTCGGTGAGACCCAGTACTTC. Translation gives CASSDPGLAGVGETQYF.

This clonotype was counted between two and nine times. The CDR3 here is CASSLASQGNQPQHF. For the CDR3, the DNA is TGTGCCAGCAGCTTAGCTTCCCAGGGCAATCAGCCCCAGCATTTT. The chain couples TRBV7-2 to TRBJ1-5; no firm D call. V was clipped by 0 bases and J by 2 bases, with 8 bases between them. Germline-derived CDR1 and CDR2 are SGHTA and FQGNSA. This CDR3 spans 15 amino acids.

The table lists this clonotype with many counts. This chain uses TRBV12-3 or TRBV12-4 with TRBJ1-5, with 7 nucleotides matching TRBD1. V was clipped by 6 bases and J by 4 bases; unmatched bases: 6. The CDR3 loop spans 14 amino acids. The CDR3 spells CASRQTGMNQPQHF. The CDR3 coding sequence is TGTGCCAGCAGGCAGACAGGGATGAATCAGCCCCAGCATTTT.

This clonotype was seen repeatedly, ten times or more. V gene TRBV5-1 combines with J gene TRBJ2-1; TRBD2 matches at 13 bases. Trimming removed 2 bases from V and 2 bases from J; junction bases left unmatched: 10. CDR3 length equals 19 residues. Germline CDR1 and CDR2: SGHRS and YFSETQ. The chain's CDR3 is CASSFFGTSGMGAYNEQFF. DNA of the CDR3: TGCGCCAGCAGCTTCTTCGGGACTAGCGGGATGGGGGCCTACAATGAGCAGTTCTTC.

At least ten counts were recorded for this clonotype. The chain is built from TRBV5-5 and TRBJ2-3, with 10 bases that match TRBD2. CDR3 size: 14 residues. CDR1 SGHKS and CDR2 YYEKEE come from the germline V gene (reference sequence). V lost 6 bases, J lost 4 bases, and 5 bases stayed unmatched. The CDR3 sequence: CASIGLAVSDTQYF. CDR3 DNA: TGTGCCAGCATCGGACTAGCGGTCTCAGATACGCAGTATTTT.

This clonotype has ten or more counts. The rearrangement uses TRBV5-1 and TRBJ2-2, with 7 positions matching TRBD2. Germline V gene lookup returns CDR1 SGHRS and CDR2 YFSETQ. This CDR3 comprises 15 residues. Losses at the gene ends were 4 bases for V and 5 bases for J; bases not matched to a gene: 8. DNA of the CDR3: TGCGCCAGCAGCGGCAGCGGGATAGGAACCGGGGAGCTGTTTTTT. This codes for CASSGSGIGTGELFF.

The V call is TRBV19, the J call TRBJ1-1; TRBD1 is a possible D gene (5 bases). This CDR3 is built from 15 residues. Trimming removed 7 bases from V and 1 base from J, with 16 bases in between. Germline V lookup: CDR1 LNHDA, CDR2 SQIVND (reference sequence). CDR3 nucleotide sequence: TGTGCCAGTAAAATGGGGACCGGGGCGAACACTGAAGCTTTCTTT. Protein: CASKMGTGANTEAFF.

This clonotype was detected only a few times. The chain carries TRBV4-1 and TRBJ1-4; 9 nucleotides align to TRBD1. Germline V gene lookup returns CDR1 MGHRA and CDR2 YSYEKL. This CDR3 region has 18 residues. With 7 bases clipped from V and 5 bases from J, the junction kept 17 bases outside the gene matches. The CDR3 nucleotides read TGCGCCAGCACTCCTTTATACAGGGGGCAGGGTAAAAATGAAAAACTGTTTTTT. It translates to CASTPLYRGQGKNEKLFF.

In its sample, this clonotype was seen many times. This chain uses TRBV29-1 with TRBJ1-2, with a weak D call TRBD1 (6 bases). Germline V CDR1 and CDR2: SQVTM, ANQGSEA. The CDR3 is 13 residues long. V lost 6 bases to trimming and J lost 0 bases, with 11 bases between them. CDR3 bases: TGCAGCGTCCCGACAGGACCTAACTATGGCTACACCTTC. Translated, it gives CSVPTGPNYGYTF. The full variable domain, completed using reference TRBV29-1 and TRBJ1-2, is SAVISQKPSRDICQRGTSLTIQCQVDSQVTMMFWYRQQPGQSLTLIATANQGSEATYESGFVIDKFPISRPNLTFSTLTVSNMSPEDSSIYLCSVPTGPNYGYTFGSGTRLTVV.

This clonotype has at least ten counts. This chain uses TRBV6-1 with TRBJ1-5; TRBD1 matches at 11 bases. CDR3 length equals 15 residues. Trimming cost V 6 bases and J 5 bases; bases outside gene matches: 6. Germline V CDR1 and CDR2: MNHNS, SASEGT. For the CDR3, the DNA is TGTGCCAGCAGCTGGACAGGGGGCCTCGATCAGCCCCAGCATTTT. This sequence encodes CASSWTGGLDQPQHF.

This clonotype was recorded at least ten times. V usage is TRBV7-8 and J usage is TRBJ2-7; D not certain. The V end was cut by 4 bases, the J end by 0 bases, with 7 bases between. Germline CDR1 and CDR2: SGHVS and FQNEAQ. The CDR3 runs 13 residues. CDR3 coding DNA: TGTGCCAGCAGCTCCTACAGCTCCTACGAGCAGTACGTC. Protein sequence: CASSSYSSYEQYV.